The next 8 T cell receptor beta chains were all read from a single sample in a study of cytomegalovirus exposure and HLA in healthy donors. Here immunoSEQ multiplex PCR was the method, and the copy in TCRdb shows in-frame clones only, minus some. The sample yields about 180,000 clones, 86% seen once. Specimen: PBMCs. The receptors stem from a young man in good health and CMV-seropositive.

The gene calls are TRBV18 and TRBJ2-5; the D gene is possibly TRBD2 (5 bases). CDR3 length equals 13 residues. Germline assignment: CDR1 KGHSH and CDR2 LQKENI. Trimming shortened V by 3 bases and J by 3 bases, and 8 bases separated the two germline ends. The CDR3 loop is CASSPPGKETQYF. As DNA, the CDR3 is TGTGCCAGCTCACCCCCCGGGAAAGAGACCCAGTACTTC.

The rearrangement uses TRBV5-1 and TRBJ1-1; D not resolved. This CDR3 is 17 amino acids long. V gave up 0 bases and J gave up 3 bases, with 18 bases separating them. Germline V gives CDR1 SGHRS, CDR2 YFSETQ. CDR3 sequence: CASSLVKEIRGHTEAFF. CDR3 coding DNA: TGCGCCAGCAGCTTGGTAAAGGAAATACGAGGTCACACTGAAGCTTTCTTT.

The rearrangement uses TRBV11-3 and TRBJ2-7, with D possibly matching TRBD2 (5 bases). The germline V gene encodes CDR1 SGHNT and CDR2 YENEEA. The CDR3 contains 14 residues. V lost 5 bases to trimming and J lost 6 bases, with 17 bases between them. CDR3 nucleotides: TGTGCCAGCAGCCCCAGGAGGCCGAAACCCGAGCAGTACTTC. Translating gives CASSPRRPKPEQYF.

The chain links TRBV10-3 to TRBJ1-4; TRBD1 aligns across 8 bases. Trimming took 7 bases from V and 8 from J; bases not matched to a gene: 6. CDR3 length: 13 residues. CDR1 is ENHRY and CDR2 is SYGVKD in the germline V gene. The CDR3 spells CAITPDREEKLFF. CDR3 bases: TGTGCCATCACTCCGGACAGGGAAGAAAAACTGTTTTTT.

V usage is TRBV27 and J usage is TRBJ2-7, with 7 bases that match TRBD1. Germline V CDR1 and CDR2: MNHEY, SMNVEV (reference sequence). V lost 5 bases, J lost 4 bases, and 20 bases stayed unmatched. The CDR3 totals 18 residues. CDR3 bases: TGTGCCAGCAGTCCACCCAATTCAGAACCGACAGGGTGGTACGAGCAGTACTTC. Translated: CASSPPNSEPTGWYEQYF.

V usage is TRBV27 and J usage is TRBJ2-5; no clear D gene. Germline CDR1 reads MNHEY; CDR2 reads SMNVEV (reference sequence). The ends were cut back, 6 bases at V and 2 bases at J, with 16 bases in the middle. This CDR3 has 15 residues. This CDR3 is CASSPGFLGQETQYF. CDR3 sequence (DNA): TGTGCCAGCAGCCCGGGTTTTCTGGGTCAAGAGACCCAGTACTTC.

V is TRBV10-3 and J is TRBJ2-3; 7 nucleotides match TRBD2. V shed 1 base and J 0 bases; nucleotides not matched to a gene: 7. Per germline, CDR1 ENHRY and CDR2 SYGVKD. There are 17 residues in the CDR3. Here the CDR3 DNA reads TGTGCCATCAGTGAGTGGGTTAGCGGGCACAGCACAGATACGCAGTATTTT. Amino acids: CAISEWVSGHSTDTQYF.

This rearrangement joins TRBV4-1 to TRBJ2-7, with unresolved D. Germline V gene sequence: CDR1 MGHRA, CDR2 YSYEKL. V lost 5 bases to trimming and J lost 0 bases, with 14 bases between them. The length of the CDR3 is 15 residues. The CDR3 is CASSLYSLSSYEQYF. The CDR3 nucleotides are TGCGCCAGCAGCTTGTATTCCCTCAGCTCCTACGAGCAGTACTTC.